These 28 T cell receptor beta chains came from one sample sequenced in a study of blood T cell repertoires in COVID-19. Sequencing was performed with immunoSEQ multiplex PCR; in TCRdb, only in-frame clones are kept and a portion is missing. The sample gives approximately 300,000 clones, about 89% of which show up once; approximately 4.2% is in the top ten. Sequencing input: peripheral blood. The receptor source for this set is a man in his forties or fifties with acute or convalescent COVID-19.

This sequence joins TRBV2 and TRBJ2-5; D remains unclear. The CDR3 runs to 13 residues. V lost 3 bases and J 1 base, leaving 6 bases between the germline ends. CDR1 SNHLY and CDR2 FYNNEI come from the germline V gene. CDR3: CASSDGSQETQYF. The CDR3 bases are TGTGCCAGCAGTGACGGTAGCCAAGAGACCCAGTACTTC. The complete variable domain, with remaining parts taken from reference TRBV2 and TRBJ2-5, reads EPEVTQTPSHQVTQMGQEVILRCVPISNHLYFYWYRQILGQKVEFLVSFYNNEISEKSEIFDDQFSVERPDGSNFTLKIRSTKLEDSAMYFCASSDGSQETQYFGPGTRLLVL.

This clone is a singleton in its sample. The chain links TRBV24-1 to TRBJ2-7; 7 nucleotides agree with TRBD2. The CDR3 is 14 amino acids. V gave up 3 bases and J gave up 6 bases; unmatched junction bases: 7. CDR1 is KGHDR, CDR2 SFDVKD, per germline. The CDR3 protein is CATSDTAGSGEQYF. DNA of the CDR3: TGTGCCACCAGTGATACAGCGGGGAGCGGCGAGCAGTACTTC.

The chain combines TRBV2 with TRBJ1-5; a possible D gene is TRBD1 (5 bases). V shed 4 bases and J shed 0 bases, with 10 bases lying between them. The CDR3 is made up of 15 amino acids. CDR1 and CDR2 from the germline V gene are SNHLY and FYNNEI. The CDR3 here is CASSGPGFSNQPQHF. The CDR3 DNA follows: TGTGCCAGCAGTGGCCCAGGGTTTAGCAATCAGCCCCAGCATTTT.

V gene TRBV7-2 combines with J gene TRBJ2-7; 7 bases line up with TRBD1. The V gene's germline CDR1 is SGHTA and CDR2 FQGNSA. The CDR3 covers 13 residues. Losses at the gene ends were 5 bases for V and 5 bases for J; bases not matched to a gene: 6. The DNA of the CDR3 is TGTGCCAGCAGCACTCGACAGGGTGACGAGCAGTACTTC. Translation: CASSTRQGDEQYF.

The V gene is TRBV11-2, the J gene TRBJ2-7, with D possibly matching TRBD1 (6 bases). The CDR3 spans 15 residues. The V end was cut by 6 bases, the J end by 4 bases, with 19 bases between. CDR1 is SGHAT, CDR2 FQNNGV, per germline. The CDR3 is CASSPGGGYPYEQYF. The CDR3, as DNA: TGTGCCAGCAGTCCGGGTGGGGGCTACCCGTACGAGCAGTACTTC.

The genes are TRBV2 and TRBJ2-4, with D perhaps TRBD2 (6 bases). This CDR3 has 15 amino acids. CDR1 is SNHLY, CDR2 FYNNEI, per germline. With 3 bases removed from V and 8 bases from J, the gap between germline ends came to 17 bases. The DNA for the CDR3 is TGTGCCAGCAGTGACCTCTCCATAAGGGAGGACATTCAGTACTTC. Translated: CASSDLSIREDIQYF.

The rearrangement joins TRBV9 to TRBJ1-3; D gene ambiguous. The V gene lost 0 bases and the J gene lost 0 bases, with 4 bases spanning the gap. This CDR3 comprises 14 residues. Germline V gives CDR1 SGDLS, CDR2 YYNGEE. In DNA, the CDR3 is TGTGCCAGCAGCGTAGCGAGCTCTGGAAACACCATATATTTT. Amino acid sequence: CASSVASSGNTIYF. Full variable domain (remainder filled in from reference TRBV9 and TRBJ1-3): DSGVTQTPKHLITATGQRVTLRCSPRSGDLSVYWYQQSLDQGLQFLIQYYNGEERAKGNILERFSAQQFPDLHSELNLSSLELGDSALYFCASSVASSGNTIYFGEGSWLTVV.

This rearrangement joins TRBV5-6 to TRBJ1-2; tentatively, D is TRBD1 (6 bases). Between the trimmed V and J ends, which lost 0 bases and 5 bases, there was a span of 23 bases. The CDR3 extends over 18 amino acids. Germline V lookup: CDR1 SGHDT, CDR2 YYEEEE. This CDR3 is CASSLVLQGGTIAYGYTF. In DNA form, the CDR3 reads TGTGCCAGCAGCTTGGTCCTACAGGGAGGGACTATTGCATATGGCTACACCTTC.

The chain recombines TRBV7-3 with TRBJ2-2; D may be TRBD1 (5 bases). The CDR3 spans 16 residues. Trimming took 1 base from V and 0 from J, leaving 9 bases between them. Looked up from germline, CDR1 is SGHTA and CDR2 is FQGTGA. The CDR3 bases are TGTGCCAGCAGCTTAAACAGGCCCCCGAACACCGGGGAGCTGTTTTTT. It specifies CASSLNRPPNTGELFF.

This clone came up once. This same CDR3 is encoded by further DNA sequences in the sample. The J gene is TRBJ2-7, the V gene TRBV6-5; D remains ambiguous. The CDR3 extends over 12 amino acids. V was clipped by 8 bases and J by 3 bases, with 11 bases between them. Germline loops: CDR1 MNHEY, CDR2 SVGAGI. The CDR3 spells CASAGVRYEQYF. CDR3 DNA: TGTGCCAGCGCAGGCGTCCGCTACGAGCAGTACTTC.

Note on this clone: At one end the junction does not follow the germline gene, possibly because of a read error. In the same sample, other DNA sequences code for this CDR3. The chain joins TRBV5-1 to TRBJ1-1, with TRBD1 as a possible D gene (5 bases). The CDR3 extends over 14 amino acids. Germline CDR1 and CDR2: SGHRS and YFSETQ. This CDR3 is CASSFRQWNTEAFF. The CDR3, as DNA: TGCGCCAGCAGCTTTCGACAGTGGAACACTGAAGCCTTCTTT.

V is TRBV30 and J is TRBJ1-2; 7 bases map to TRBD1. V shed 3 bases and J 5 bases; nucleotides not matched to a gene: 21. From germline, CDR1 is GTSNPN and CDR2 SVGIG (reference sequence). This CDR3 region has 18 residues. The chain's CDR3 is CAWSRDSRATFPPYGYTF. In DNA form, the CDR3 reads TGTGCCTGGAGCAGGGACAGCCGGGCCACCTTCCCTCCTTATGGCTACACCTTC. The whole variable domain, filled in from reference TRBV30 and TRBJ1-2, reads SQTIHQWPATLVQPVGSPLSLECTVEGTSNPNLYWYRQAAGRGLQLLFYSVGIGQISSEVPQNLSASRPQDRQFILSSKKLLLSDSGFYLCAWSRDSRATFPPYGYTFGSGTRLTVV.

On this clone: This sample also contains other DNA sequences that code for the same CDR3. This chain uses TRBV2 with TRBJ2-1; tentatively, D is TRBD2 (6 bases). The CDR3 length is 15 residues. Per germline, CDR1 SNHLY and CDR2 FYNNEI. V lost 8 bases, J lost 0 bases, and 14 bases lay in between. CDR3 bases: TGTGCCAGCTCAGCGGGTCCTTCCTCCTACAATGAGCAGTTCTTC. Translation: CASSAGPSSYNEQFF.

The chain recombines TRBV29-1 with TRBJ1-1, with D perhaps TRBD1 (5 bases). V was clipped by 3 bases and J by 3 bases, with 11 bases between them. Germline values: CDR1 SQVTM, CDR2 ANQGSEA. CDR3 length equals 13 residues. CDR3 residues: CSVETTDYTEAFF. In nucleotides, the CDR3 is TGCAGCGTTGAGACGACAGACTACACTGAAGCTTTCTTT.

The V gene is TRBV9, the J gene TRBJ1-2, with 9 bases lining up with TRBD1. The V gene's germline CDR1 is SGDLS and CDR2 YYNGEE. Trimming removed 3 bases from V and 4 bases from J; junction bases left unmatched: 4. The CDR3 length is 14 residues. The CDR3 reads CASSARQGGYGYTF. Written as DNA, the CDR3 is TGTGCCAGCAGCGCCCGACAGGGGGGCTATGGCTACACCTTC.

This clone was observed once. The chain combines TRBV10-3 with TRBJ2-1; TRBD1 agrees at 8 bases. J lost 3 bases, V lost 5 bases, and 6 bases had no gene match. Germline V gene lookup returns CDR1 ENHRY and CDR2 SYGVKD. CDR3 length: 15 amino acids. For the CDR3, the DNA is TGTGCCATCAGTTCCGGGACAGGTGACTACAATGAGCAGTTCTTC. Encoded protein: CAISSGTGDYNEQFF.

The gene calls are TRBV18 and TRBJ1-1; TRBD1 is a possible D gene (6 bases). Germline V gene sequence: CDR1 KGHSH, CDR2 LQKENI. V was clipped by 6 bases and J by 3 bases, with 17 bases between them. The CDR3 has 15 residues. The CDR3 region is CASSVNRGYDTEAFF. CDR3 bases: TGTGCCAGCTCGGTTAATAGGGGGTATGACACTGAAGCTTTCTTT.

This sequence joins TRBV12-3 or TRBV12-4 and TRBJ1-2; D is uncertain. The CDR3 totals 13 residues. Trimming removed 2 bases at V and 3 bases at J, with 7 bases between. Here the CDR3 DNA reads TGTGCCAGCAGTTTAAGCCAGGACTATGGCTACACCTTC. Encoded protein: CASSLSQDYGYTF.

This clone was seen a single time. The V and J genes are TRBV19 and TRBJ1-4, with 9 positions matching TRBD1. This CDR3 has 15 residues. Germline CDR1 is LNHDA and CDR2 is SQIVND (reference sequence). Losses at the gene ends were 3 bases for V and 5 bases for J; bases not matched to a gene: 4. The CDR3 region is CASSILGQGNEKLFF. DNA for the CDR3: TGTGCCAGTAGTATCTTGGGACAGGGAAATGAAAAACTGTTTTTT.

The rearrangement links TRBV2 to TRBJ1-5, with a tentative D call TRBD1 (5 bases). V was clipped by 3 bases and J by 1 base, with 10 bases between them. The CDR3 totals 15 residues. Germline V gene sequence: CDR1 SNHLY, CDR2 FYNNEI. The CDR3 sequence is CASSDRGWSNQPQHF. The CDR3 nucleotides read TGTGCCAGCAGTGATAGGGGTTGGAGCAATCAGCCCCAGCATTTT.

As for this clone: At one end the junction does not follow the germline gene, possibly because of a read error. The V call is TRBV3-1 (or the pseudogene TRBV3-2), the J call TRBJ1-4; D call uncertain. CDR1 is LGHDT and CDR2 is YNNKEL in the germline V gene (reference sequence). This CDR3 spans 11 amino acids. The CDR3 protein is CASSHQDQTVF. The CDR3 coding sequence is TGTGCCAGCAGCCACCAGGATCAAACTGTTTTT.

This chain links TRBV7-8 with TRBJ2-7, with D possibly matching TRBD1 (5 bases). The length of the CDR3 is 13 residues. V dropped 6 bases and J dropped 3 bases, with 12 bases sitting between them. Germline loops: CDR1 SGHVS, CDR2 FQNEAQ. Here the CDR3 reads CASSQGWGYEQYF. In DNA, the CDR3 is TGTGCCAGCAGTCAGGGATGGGGCTACGAGCAGTACTTC.

V and J are TRBV5-5 and TRBJ1-4; 7 bases agree with TRBD1. Germline CDR1 and CDR2: SGHKS and YYEKEE (reference sequence). The CDR3 totals 15 residues. V was pared by 4 bases and J by 3 bases, with 6 bases of the junction left unmatched. The CDR3 sequence: CASSEGGVANEKLFF. The CDR3 nucleotides read TGTGCCAGCAGCGAAGGGGGCGTAGCTAATGAAAAACTGTTTTTT.

The rearrangement links TRBV5-1 to TRBJ1-2, with D possibly matching TRBD1 (6 bases). Per the germline V gene, CDR1 is SGHRS and CDR2 is YFSETQ. V lost 2 bases to trimming and J lost 4 bases, with 12 bases between them. This CDR3 contains 14 residues. The CDR3 sequence is CASSFGGAGYGYTF. CDR3 sequence (DNA): TGCGCCAGCAGCTTTGGGGGCGCGGGCTATGGCTACACCTTC.

The genes are TRBV28 and TRBJ1-6; D is unclear. The germline CDR1 and CDR2 sequences are MDHEN and SYDVKM. This CDR3 region has 17 residues. Trimming pared 6 bases from V and 0 bases from J, leaving 15 bases between. Here the CDR3 DNA reads TGTGCCAGCAGACCTCCTCCGGGGAGCTCCTATAATTCACCCCTCCACTTT. Residues: CASRPPPGSSYNSPLHF.

J is TRBJ2-5 and V is TRBV15, with 7 bases matching TRBD1. The V gene's germline CDR1 is LNHNV and CDR2 YYDKDF (reference sequence). Trimming removed 3 bases from V and 2 bases from J; junction bases left unmatched: 3. CDR3 size: 14 residues. The CDR3 nucleotides are TGTGCCACCAGCAGGGGGACAGAGCAAGAGACCCAGTACTTC. Encoded protein: CATSRGTEQETQYF.

The chain employs TRBV7-9 and TRBJ1-1; tentatively, D is TRBD1 (5 bases). Germline values: CDR1 SEHNR, CDR2 FQNEAQ (reference sequence). This CDR3 contains 11 residues. Trimming shortened V by 11 bases and J by 4 bases, and 11 bases separated the two germline ends. The CDR3 nucleotides are TGTGCCTCGGCAGGGTTCACTGAAGCTTTCTTT. Translation: CASAGFTEAFF.

The V gene is TRBV5-1, the J gene TRBJ2-3, with 9 bases lining up with TRBD1. The junction had 9 bases not matched to a gene; V was cut back by 2 bases and J by 2 bases. The germline V gene encodes CDR1 SGHRS and CDR2 YFSETQ. This CDR3 is 17 amino acids long. CDR3 bases: TGCGCCAGCAGCTTAGTAGGACAGGGGCGTACCACAGATACGCAGTATTTT. It specifies CASSLVGQGRTTDTQYF.